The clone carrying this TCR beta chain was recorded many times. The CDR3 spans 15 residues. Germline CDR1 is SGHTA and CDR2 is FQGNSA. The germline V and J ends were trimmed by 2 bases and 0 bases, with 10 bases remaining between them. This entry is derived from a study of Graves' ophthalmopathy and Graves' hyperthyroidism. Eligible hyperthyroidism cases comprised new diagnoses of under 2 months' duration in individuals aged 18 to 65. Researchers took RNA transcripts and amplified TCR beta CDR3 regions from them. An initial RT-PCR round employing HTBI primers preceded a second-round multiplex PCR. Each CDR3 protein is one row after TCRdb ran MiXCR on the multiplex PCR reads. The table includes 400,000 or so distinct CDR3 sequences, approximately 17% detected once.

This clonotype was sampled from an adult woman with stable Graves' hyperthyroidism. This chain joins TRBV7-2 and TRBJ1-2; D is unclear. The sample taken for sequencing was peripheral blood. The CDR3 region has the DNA TGTGCCAGCAGCTTATTCCATGGTTCTAACTATGGCTACACCTTC. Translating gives CASSLFHGSNYGYTF.